These T cell receptor beta chains were read from a single sample in a study of blood T cell repertoires in COVID-19. TCRdb's table, derived via immunoSEQ multiplex PCR, lists solely in-frame clones and lacks some. The sample comprises over 200,000 clones, roughly 86% of which are singletons, and approximately 8.1% rests with the top ten. Source material: peripheral blood. These receptors originate from a woman aged 45-60 years with active or convalescent COVID-19. Both conserved end residues are part of each CDR3. The D gene is left open where the match is weak. For some rows the clone size is stated as once, few or many, or as a class when expanded; others skip it.

>TRBJ2-1|TRBV6-5|TRBD2|-
CASSLLAGGRNNEQFF
TGTGCCAGCAGTTTGCTAGCGGGAGGGCGGAACAATGAGCAGTTCTTC
>TRBJ2-6|TRBV19|TRBD2|-
CASTPSGSASGANVLTF
TGTGCCAGTACCCCCAGCGGGAGTGCTTCGGGGGCCAACGTCCTGACTTTC
>TRBJ2-2|TRBV6-5|TRBD1|-
CASSQQGVTSGELFF
TGTGCCAGCAGTCAACAGGGGGTGACGTCGGGGGAGCTGTTTTTT
>TRBJ2-1|TRBV6-5|-|-
CASTVRSYNEQFF
TGTGCCAGCACCGTCCGTTCCTACAATGAGCAGTTCTTC
>TRBJ1-5|TRBV5-6|-|-
CASSLVAGGSNQPQHF
TGTGCCAGCAGCTTGGTAGCGGGAGGGAGCAATCAGCCCCAGCATTTT
>TRBJ1-5|TRBV7-2|-|-
CASSSGLYSNQPQHF
TGTGCCAGCAGCTCAGGCCTCTATAGCAATCAGCCCCAGCATTTT
>TRBJ2-5|TRBV3-1/TRBV3-2|-|-
CASSKRGAQETQYF
TGTGCCAGCAGCAAACGGGGGGCCCAAGAGACCCAGTACTTC
>TRBJ2-5|TRBV2|-|-
CASGGGRTSGTQYF
TGTGCCAGTGGAGGGGGCAGGACCTCGGGGACCCAGTACTTC
>TRBJ2-5|TRBV20-1|-|-
CSALGLETQYF
TGCAGTGCCCTTGGGCTCGAGACCCAGTACTTC
>TRBJ1-6|TRBV14|TRBD1|-
CASSQVQGNSPLHF
TGTGCCAGCAGCCAAGTACAGGGGAATTCACCCCTCCACTTT
>TRBJ2-1|TRBV10-1|-|-
CASSRDSYNEQFF
TGCGCCAGCAGCCGGGACTCCTACAATGAGCAGTTCTTC
>TRBJ2-5|TRBV5-1|TRBD1|-
CASSLGTGYQETQYF
TGCGCCAGCAGCTTGGGGACAGGGTACCAAGAGACCCAGTACTTC
>TRBJ2-2|TRBV7-9|TRBD2|-
CASSPGLAGTGELFF
TGTGCCAGCAGCCCGGGACTAGCGGGTACCGGGGAGCTGTTTTTT
>TRBJ2-5|TRBV18|-|-
CASSQTVQETQYF
TGTGCCAGCTCACAGACAGTCCAAGAGACCCAGTACTTC
>TRBJ2-1|TRBV28|TRBD2|-
CATSTSGGYNEQFF
TGTGCCACCAGTACTAGCGGGGGGTACAATGAGCAGTTCTTC
>TRBJ2-3|TRBV6-5|-|-
CASGRSGTSTDTQYF
TGTGCCAGCGGCCGGTCGGGAACTAGCACAGATACGCAGTATTTT
>TRBJ1-3|TRBV28|-|-
CASSSPGQRLIPGNTIYF
TGTGCCAGCAGTTCCCCCGGACAGCGGCTAATCCCCGGAAACACCATATATTTT
>TRBJ2-7|TRBV11-2|TRBD1|-
CASSFTGQGAEEQYF
TGTGCCAGCAGCTTTACCGGACAGGGGGCGGAAGAGCAGTACTTC
>TRBJ1-1|TRBV5-1|-|-
CASSLRDKETEAFF
TGCGCCAGCAGCTTGAGAGACAAAGAGACTGAAGCTTTCTTT
>TRBJ2-3|TRBV7-6|-|-
CADRELGTDTQYF
TGTGCCGACCGGGAGTTGGGCACAGATACGCAGTATTTT
>TRBJ2-5|TRBV5-4|TRBD1|-
CASSLSDRETQYF
TGTGCCAGCAGCCTATCGGACAGGGAGACCCAGTACTTC
>TRBJ2-2|TRBV7-9|TRBD1|once
CASIAGTGYTGELFF
TGTGCCAGCATCGCCGGGACAGGGTACACCGGGGAGCTGTTTTTT
>TRBJ2-2|TRBV28|TRBD2|-
CASSSRPGTSGTGELFF
TGTGCCAGCAGTTCTCGCCCCGGGACTAGCGGCACCGGGGAGCTGTTTTTT
>TRBJ2-3|TRBV28|-|-
CASSTPGPDTQYF
TGTGCCAGCAGTACACCAGGGCCAGATACGCAGTATTTT
>TRBJ2-1|TRBV4-1|TRBD2|once
CASSQDRRTSGGNEQFF
TGCGCCAGCAGCCAAGATCGGAGGACTAGCGGGGGCAATGAGCAGTTCTTC
>TRBJ2-1|TRBV6-5|-|-
CASSYRGGDEQFF
TGTGCCAGCAGTTATCGAGGGGGGGATGAGCAGTTCTTC